The count of the clone carrying this T cell receptor (beta chain) is one. Its antigen is unknown. The data are from a study of OX40 agonist ivuxolimab in advanced cancers. Study observations and caveats: Fewer expanded clones were found on average in CD4+ than in CD8+ T cells.

Repertoires were generated with immunoSEQ multiplex PCR, while TCRdb's copy carries only in-frame clones and drops some. Found here are about 22,000 clones, over 75% of them singletons; the top ten hold about 17%. Per the germline V gene, CDR1 is SNHLY and CDR2 is FYNNEI. V lost 3 bases and J lost 4, with 15 bases in between. The CDR3 consists of 15 residues. The sequenced sample was CD4+ or CD8+ T cells sorted from blood, obtained in a trial of the OX40 agonist ivuxolimab. This TCR was recovered from an adult with an advanced solid tumor such as melanoma, head and neck, liver or kidney cancer. The chain is built from TRBV2 and TRBJ1-1; D may be TRBD1 (5 bases). The CDR3 DNA reads TGTGCCAGCAGTGAGAGGGACGGGAGGGGCACTGAAGCTTTCTTT. Its translation is CASSERDGRGTEAFF.